These 6 T cell receptor beta chains came from one sample sequenced in a study of T cells in Graves' hyperthyroidism and ophthalmopathy. TCR beta CDR3 regions were amplified from RNA. The HTBI primer set was used in a first-round RT-PCR of the TCR CDR3. Each CDR3 protein gets one entry after TCRdb re-called the multiplex PCR reads with MiXCR. The sample yields 300,000 to 500,000 distinct CDR3 sequences, 11% to 15% seen once. The sample consisted of blood. Source of these receptors: a middle-aged man with Graves' ophthalmopathy.

The chain recombines TRBV3-1 with TRBJ2-5, with D possibly being TRBD1 (6 bases). Trimming shortened V by 4 bases and J by 4 bases, and 16 bases separated the two germline ends. This CDR3 comprises 15 residues. The germline gives CDR1 LGHDT, CDR2 YNNKEL (reference sequence). CDR3 sequence reads: CASSRNLGHGETQYF. CDR3 DNA: TGTGCCAGCAGCCGAAACTTGGGACACGGAGAGACCCAGTACTTC.

At least ten counts were recorded for this clonotype. The rearrangement uses TRBV11-3 and TRBJ2-3; no clear D gene. V was pared by 1 base and J by 2 bases, with 7 bases between. The CDR3 sequence is 14 residues long. The germline gives CDR1 SGHNT, CDR2 YENEEA. The CDR3 region is CASSLGMNTDTQYF. The CDR3 bases are TGTGCCAGCAGCTTAGGGATGAACACAGATACGCAGTATTTT.

This clonotype was seen at least ten times. The CDR3 region is CASSFTGGLAFF. The DNA for the CDR3 is TGTGCCAGCAGCTTTACAGGGGGCCTAGCTTTCTTT. The chain links TRBV11-3 to TRBJ1-1, with TRBD1 matching 9 bases. Germline assignment: CDR1 SGHNT and CDR2 YENEEA. This CDR3 contains 12 residues. V shed 3 bases, J shed 10 bases, and the junction held 3 bases outside the gene matches.

The gene calls are TRBV20-1 and TRBJ1-1; D ambiguous. Germline V lookup: CDR1 DFQATT, CDR2 SNEGSKA (reference sequence). CDR3 length: 13 amino acids. V was pared by 1 base and J by 1 base, with 7 bases between. DNA of the CDR3: TGCAGTGCTAGAGTGCCGCGGAACACTGAAGCTTTCTTT. Its protein is CSARVPRNTEAFF.

This clonotype was seen repeatedly, ten times or more. The chain joins TRBV28 to TRBJ1-2; D ambiguous. V shed 2 bases and J shed 6 bases, with 16 bases lying between them. The CDR3 spans 15 residues. In germline, CDR1 is MDHEN, CDR2 SYDVKM. CDR3 DNA sequence: TGTGCCAGCAGTTTACATAACGACCGATCCCATGGCTACACCTTC. As protein: CASSLHNDRSHGYTF.

This clonotype came up once. The genes are TRBV12-3 or TRBV12-4 and TRBJ1-1; 10 positions match TRBD1. Trimming cost V 4 bases and J 4 bases; bases outside gene matches: 9. The CDR3 extends over 16 amino acids. CDR3 residues: CASSSPDRGITTEAFF. The CDR3 DNA sequence: TGTGCCAGCAGTTCTCCGGACAGGGGGATTACCACTGAAGCTTTCTTT.